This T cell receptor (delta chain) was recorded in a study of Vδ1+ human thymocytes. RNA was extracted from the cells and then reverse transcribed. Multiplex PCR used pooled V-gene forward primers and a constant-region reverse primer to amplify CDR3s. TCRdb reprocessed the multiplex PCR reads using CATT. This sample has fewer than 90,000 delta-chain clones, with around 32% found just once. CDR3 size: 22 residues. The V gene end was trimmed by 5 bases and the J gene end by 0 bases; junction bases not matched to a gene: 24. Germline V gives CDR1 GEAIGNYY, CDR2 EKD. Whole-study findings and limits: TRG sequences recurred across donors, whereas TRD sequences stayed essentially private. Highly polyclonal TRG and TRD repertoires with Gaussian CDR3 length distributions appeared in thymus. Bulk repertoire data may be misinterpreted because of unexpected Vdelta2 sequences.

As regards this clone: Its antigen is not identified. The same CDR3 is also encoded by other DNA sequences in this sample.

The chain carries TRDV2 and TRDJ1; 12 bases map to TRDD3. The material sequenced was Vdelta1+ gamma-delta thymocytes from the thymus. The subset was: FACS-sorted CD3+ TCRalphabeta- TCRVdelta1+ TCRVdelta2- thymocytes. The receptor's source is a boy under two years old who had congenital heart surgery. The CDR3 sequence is CACAFAFYWGIPTVGYTDKLIF. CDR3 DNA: TGTGCCTGTGCATTTGCCTTCTACTGGGGGATACCCACCGTAGGGTACACCGATAAACTCATCTTT.